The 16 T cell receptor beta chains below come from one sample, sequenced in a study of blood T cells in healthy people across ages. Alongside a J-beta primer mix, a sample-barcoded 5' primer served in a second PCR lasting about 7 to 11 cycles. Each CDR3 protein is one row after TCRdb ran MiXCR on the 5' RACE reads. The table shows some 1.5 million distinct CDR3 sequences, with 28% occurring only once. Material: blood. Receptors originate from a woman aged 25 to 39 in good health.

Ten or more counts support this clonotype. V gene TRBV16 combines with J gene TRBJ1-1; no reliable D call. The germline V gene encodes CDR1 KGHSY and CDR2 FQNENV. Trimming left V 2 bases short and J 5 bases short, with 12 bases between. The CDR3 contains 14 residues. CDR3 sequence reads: CASSQDPQRTEAFF. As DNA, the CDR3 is TGTGCCAGCAGCCAAGACCCCCAGAGGACTGAAGCTTTCTTT.

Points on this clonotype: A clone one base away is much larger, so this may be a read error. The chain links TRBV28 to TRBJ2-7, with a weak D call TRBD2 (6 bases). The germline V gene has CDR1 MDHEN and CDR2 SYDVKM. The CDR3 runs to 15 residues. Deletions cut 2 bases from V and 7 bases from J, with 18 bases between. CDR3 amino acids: CASSLIADNYNEQYF. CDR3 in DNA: TGTGCCAGCAGTTTAATAGCGGACAACTACAATGAGCAGTACTTC.

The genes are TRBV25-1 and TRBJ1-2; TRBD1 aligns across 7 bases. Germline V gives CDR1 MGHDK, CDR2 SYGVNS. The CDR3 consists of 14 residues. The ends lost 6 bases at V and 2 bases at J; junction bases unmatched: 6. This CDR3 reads CASRRTGFNYGYTF. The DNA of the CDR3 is TGTGCCAGCAGAAGGACAGGATTCAACTATGGCTACACCTTC.

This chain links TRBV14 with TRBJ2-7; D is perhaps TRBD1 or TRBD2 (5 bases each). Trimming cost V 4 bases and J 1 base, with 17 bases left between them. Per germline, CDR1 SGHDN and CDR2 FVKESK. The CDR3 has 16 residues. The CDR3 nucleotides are TGTGCCAGCAGCCCCCTTTGGGACGCGGATTCCTACGAGCAGTACTTC. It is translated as CASSPLWDADSYEQYF.

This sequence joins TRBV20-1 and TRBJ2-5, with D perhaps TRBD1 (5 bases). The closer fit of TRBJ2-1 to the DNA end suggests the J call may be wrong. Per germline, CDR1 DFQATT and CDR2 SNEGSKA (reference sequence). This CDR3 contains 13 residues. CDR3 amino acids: CSARSGNQETQFF. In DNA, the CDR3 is TGCAGTGCTAGGTCAGGGAACCAAGAGACCCAGTTCTTC.

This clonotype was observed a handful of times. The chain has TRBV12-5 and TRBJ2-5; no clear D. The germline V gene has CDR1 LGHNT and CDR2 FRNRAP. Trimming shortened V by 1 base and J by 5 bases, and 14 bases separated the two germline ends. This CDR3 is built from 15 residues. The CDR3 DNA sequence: TGTGCTAGTGGTTTGGGGCATCCAGAAAGCGAGACCCAGTACTTC. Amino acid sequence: CASGLGHPESETQYF.

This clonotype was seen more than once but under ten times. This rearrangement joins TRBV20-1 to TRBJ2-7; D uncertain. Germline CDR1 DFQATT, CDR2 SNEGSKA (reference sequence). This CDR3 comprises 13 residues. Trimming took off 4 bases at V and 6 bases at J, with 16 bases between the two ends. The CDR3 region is CSANRLPRVEQYF. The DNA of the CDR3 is TGCAGTGCTAACCGACTCCCTCGGGTCGAGCAGTACTTC.

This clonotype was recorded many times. CDR3 DNA: TGCAGCGTTCAGGGGAAAACTGAAGCTTTCTTT. Translation: CSVQGKTEAFF. The rearrangement links TRBV29-1 to TRBJ1-1, with TRBD1 as a possible D gene (6 bases). The CDR3 covers 11 residues. V was shortened by 5 bases and J by 5 bases, with 9 bases between the two germline ends. Germline CDR1 SQVTM, CDR2 ANQGSEA.

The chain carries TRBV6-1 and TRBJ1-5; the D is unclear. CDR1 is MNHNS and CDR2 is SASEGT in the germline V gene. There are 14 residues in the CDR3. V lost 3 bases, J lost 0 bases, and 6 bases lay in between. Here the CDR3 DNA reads TGTGCCAGCAGTGATCATTATAGCAATCAGCCCCAGCATTTT. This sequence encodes CASSDHYSNQPQHF.

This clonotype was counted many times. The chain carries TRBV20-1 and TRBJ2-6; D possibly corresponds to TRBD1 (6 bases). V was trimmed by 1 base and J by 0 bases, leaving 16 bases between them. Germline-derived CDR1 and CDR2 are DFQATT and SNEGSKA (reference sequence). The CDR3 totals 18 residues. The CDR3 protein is CSARGGTGSGSGANVLTF. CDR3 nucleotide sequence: TGCAGTGCTAGAGGGGGCACAGGGTCGGGCTCTGGGGCCAACGTCCTGACTTTC.

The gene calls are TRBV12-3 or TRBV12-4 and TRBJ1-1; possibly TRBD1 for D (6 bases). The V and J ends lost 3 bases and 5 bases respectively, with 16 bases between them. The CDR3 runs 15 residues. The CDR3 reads CASSFGTNFGTEAFF. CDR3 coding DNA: TGTGCCAGCAGTTTCGGGACAAACTTCGGGACTGAAGCTTTCTTT.

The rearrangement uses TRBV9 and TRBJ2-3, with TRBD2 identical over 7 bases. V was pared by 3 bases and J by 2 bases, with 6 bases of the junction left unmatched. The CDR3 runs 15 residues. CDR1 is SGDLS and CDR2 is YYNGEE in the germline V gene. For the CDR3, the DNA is TGTGCCAGCAGCGCCCGGGACTACAACACAGATACGCAGTATTTT. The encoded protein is CASSARDYNTDTQYF. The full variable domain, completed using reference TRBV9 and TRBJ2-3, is DSGVTQTPKHLITATGQRVTLRCSPRSGDLSVYWYQQSLDQGLQFLIQYYNGEERAKGNILERFSAQQFPDLHSELNLSSLELGDSALYFCASSARDYNTDTQYFGPGTRLTVL.

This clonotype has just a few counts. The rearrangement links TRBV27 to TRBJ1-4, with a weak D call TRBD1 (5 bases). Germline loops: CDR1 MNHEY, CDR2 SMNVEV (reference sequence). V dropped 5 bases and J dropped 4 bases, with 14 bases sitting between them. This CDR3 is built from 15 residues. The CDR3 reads CASSPRDRFNEKLFF. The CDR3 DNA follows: TGTGCCAGCAGTCCCCGGGACCGATTTAATGAAAAACTGTTTTTT.

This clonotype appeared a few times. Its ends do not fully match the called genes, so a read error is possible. The CDR3 DNA is TGTGCCAGCAGCTTAGGGATACAAGAGACCCTGTACTTC. Protein product: CASSLGIQETLYF. The chain employs TRBV7-8 and TRBJ2-5; D remains ambiguous. The CDR3 is made up of 13 amino acids. Germline CDR1 SGHVS, CDR2 FQNEAQ.

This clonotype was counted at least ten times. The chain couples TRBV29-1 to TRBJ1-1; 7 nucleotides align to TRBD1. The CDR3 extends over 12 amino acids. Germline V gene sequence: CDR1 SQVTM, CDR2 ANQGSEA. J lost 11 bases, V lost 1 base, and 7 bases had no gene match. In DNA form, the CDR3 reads TGCAGCGTTGAAGGGCAGGGGGGTGTCGCTTTCTTT. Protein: CSVEGQGGVAFF.

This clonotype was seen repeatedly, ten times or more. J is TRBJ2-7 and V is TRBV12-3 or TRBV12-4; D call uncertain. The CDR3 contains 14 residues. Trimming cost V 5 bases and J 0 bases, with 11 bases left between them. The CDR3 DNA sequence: TGTGCCAGCAGTCTTCGCAGGAGCTCCTACGAGCAGTACTTC. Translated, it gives CASSLRRSSYEQYF.